These T cell receptor beta chains were read from a single sample in a study of type 1 regulatory T cells. MiXCR, run by TCRdb on the reads, gives a single entry per CDR3 protein. Of some 25,000 distinct CDR3 sequences in the sample, approximately 77% were seen once. These receptors' targets are unknown. Sequenced: cultured T cells, either the whole culture or a sorted T cell fraction (not recorded which). The receptors originated from a human donor in good health. Both conserved end residues are part of each CDR3. A D gene is named only where the DNA matches it firmly. A row's size may be missing; if present it is once, few, many or a size class.

>TRBJ2-7|-|-|TRBV20-1
CSARDRNLYEQYF
TGCAGTGCTAGAGATCGTAACCTTTACGAGCAGTACTTC
>TRBJ1-4|-|-|TRBV4-2
CASSQGQGEKLFF
TGTGCCAGCAGCCAAGGTCAAGGCGAAAAACTGTTTTTT
>TRBJ2-3|-|-|TRBV4-1
CASSQGPGGKGDTQYF
TGCGCCAGCAGCCAAGGCCCCGGGGGCAAGGGGGATACGCAGTATTTT
>TRBJ2-5|-|-|TRBV7-9
CASSQSRETQYF
TGTGCCAGCAGCCAATCTAGGGAGACCCAGTACTTC
>TRBJ2-1|TRBD2|few|TRBV9
CATERGEGHNEQFF
TGTGCCACTGAGCGGGGAGAGGGGCACAATGAGCAGTTCTTC
>TRBJ2-7|-|-|TRBV27
CASRREDEQYF
TGTGCCAGCAGAAGAGAAGACGAGCAGTACTTC
>TRBJ2-7|-|-|TRBV7-2
CASSLTVGYEQYF
TGTGCCAGCAGCTTAACAGTGGGCTACGAGCAGTACTTC
>TRBJ2-4|TRBD2|few|TRBV18
CASSPLNLAGGPKNIQYF
TGTGCCAGCTCACCACTGAATCTAGCGGGGGGGCCAAAAAACATTCAGTACTTC
>TRBJ2-3|-|-|TRBV10-3
CAIRSTDTQYF
TGTGCCATCAGAAGCACAGATACGCAGTATTTT
>TRBJ1-1|-|-|TRBV20-1
CSARVGTEAFF
TGCAGTGCTAGAGTGGGCACTGAAGCTTTCTTT
>TRBJ2-7|-|-|TRBV18
CASSPGAPYEQYF
TGTGCCAGCTCACCCGGGGCTCCCTACGAGCAGTACTTC
>TRBJ1-2|TRBD1|-|TRBV4-1
CASSQATGGVYGYTF
TGCGCCAGCAGCCAAGCAACAGGGGGGGTCTATGGCTACACCTTC
>TRBJ1-5|-|-|TRBV28
CASRQLGGSEQPQHF
TGTGCCAGCAGACAATTGGGGGGGTCTGAGCAGCCCCAGCATTTT
>TRBJ2-4|-|-|TRBV4-1
CASSQVSGPDIQYF
TGCGCCAGCAGCCAAGTGTCCGGGCCCGACATTCAGTACTTC
>TRBJ2-5|-|-|TRBV30
CAGTDSAQETQYF
TGTGCCGGTACAGACAGTGCCCAAGAGACCCAGTACTTC
>TRBJ2-5|-|once|TRBV5-6
CASTISGGETQYF
TGTGCCAGCACGATCTCGGGTGGAGAGACCCAGTACTTC
>TRBJ1-2|-|-|TRBV5-5
CASSFLSGEANYGYTF
TGTGCCAGCAGCTTCCTGTCAGGGGAAGCTAACTATGGCTACACCTTC
>TRBJ1-5|-|-|TRBV6-2/TRBV6-3
CASSRASRNQPQHF
TGTGCCAGCAGCAGGGCTTCCCGCAATCAGCCCCAGCATTTT
>TRBJ1-6|TRBD1|-|TRBV7-9
CASSKPGTVSSPLHF
TGTGCCAGCAGCAAACCCGGGACAGTCAGTTCACCCCTCCACTTT
>TRBJ2-7|-|-|TRBV12-3/TRBV12-4
CASSSGAKQYF
TGTGCCAGCAGTTCCGGTGCAAAGCAGTACTTC
>TRBJ2-7|TRBD1|-|TRBV5-5
CASSSPGQGVVEQYF
TGTGCCAGCAGCTCCCCGGGACAGGGGGTCGTCGAGCAGTACTTC
>TRBJ2-3|TRBD2|-|TRBV4-2
CASSQSSGGVDTQYF
TGTGCCAGCAGCCAATCTAGCGGGGGCGTGGATACGCAGTATTTT
>TRBJ1-4|-|-|TRBV7-2
CASSPSWDRNEKLFF
TGTGCCAGCAGCCCGAGTTGGGACCGAAATGAAAAACTGTTTTTT
>TRBJ2-3|TRBD1|once|TRBV6-6
CASSIPGQGTDTQYF
TGTGCCAGCAGTATACCGGGACAGGGCACAGATACGCAGTATTTT
>TRBJ2-1|-|few|TRBV9
CASSPRDSFYNEQFF
TGTGCCAGCAGCCCCCGGGACTCCTTCTACAATGAGCAGTTCTTC
>TRBJ2-1|-|-|TRBV6-1
CASSESYRPDNEQFF
TGTGCCAGCAGTGAATCGTACAGGCCGGACAATGAGCAGTTCTTC
>TRBJ1-2|-|once|TRBV20-1
CSASAGWGYGYTF
TGCAGTGCTAGTGCCGGGTGGGGGTATGGCTACACCTTC
>TRBJ1-2|-|-|TRBV5-1
CASSRTLAYGYTF
TGCGCCAGCAGCCGGACCCTCGCCTATGGCTACACCTTC
>TRBJ2-7|TRBD1|-|TRBV20-1
CSANPGTGGRYEQYF
TGCAGTGCTAATCCCGGGACAGGGGGTCGATACGAGCAGTACTTC
>TRBJ2-3|-|-|TRBV21-1
CASSKMGPSDTQYF
TGTGCCAGCAGCAAGATGGGGCCCTCAGATACGCAGTATTTT
>TRBJ2-3|-|-|TRBV20-1
CSAPTRHTQYF
TGCAGTGCTCCTACTAGACATACGCAGTATTTT
>TRBJ2-3|-|few|TRBV20-1
CSPPSGTDTQYF
TGCAGCCCCCCTAGCGGCACAGATACGCAGTATTTT
>TRBJ1-4|-|-|TRBV2
CASTFGGTVEKLFF
TGTGCCAGCACCTTTGGGGGTACCGTTGAAAAACTGTTTTTT